The clone carrying this TCR beta chain was detected ten times or more. What it recognizes is unknown. The sample belongs to a study of T-cell memory formation after mild COVID-19. Study-wide results and limits: From day 15 to 85, contracting clones were balanced between CD4 and CD8, whereas later expanders leaned toward CD4+. CD4+ contracting clones were mainly CM and EM; CD8+ ones, EMRA.

TCRdb passed the 5' RACE reads through MiXCR, listing each CDR3 protein once. The table shows about 110,000 distinct CDR3 sequences, with about 15% occurring only once. This sequence was found in a man aged 18 to 29 who had mild COVID-19 (a few samples of this study predate the infection). Cell type and time point are not known. Sequenced input: PBMCs or a T cell subset sorted from them (not recorded which).

The CDR3 region is CASSPRTGYEQYF. CDR3 nucleotides: TGTGCCAGCAGCCCCCGGACTGGCTACGAGCAGTACTTC. This chain connects TRBV7-2 to TRBJ2-7; D may be TRBD2 (5 bases). Trimming removed 5 bases at V and 3 bases at J, with 11 bases between. CDR1 and CDR2 (germline): SGHTA, FQGNSA. The CDR3 extends over 13 amino acids. Filled out from reference TRBV7-2 and TRBJ2-7, the complete variable domain reads GAGVSQSPSNKVTEKGKDVELRCDPISGHTALYWYRQSLGQGLEFLIYFQGNSAPDKSGLPSDRFSAERTGGSVSTLTIQRTQQEDSAVYLCASSPRTGYEQYFGPGTRLTVT.